The clone carrying this TCR beta chain was found once. Construction of TCR beta libraries relied on iRepertoire HTBI primers and on Arm-PCR targeting CDR3 regions. TCRdb recomputed calls from the multiplex PCR reads with MiXCR, one row per CDR3 protein. Here the sample spans a few hundred thousand distinct CDR3 sequences, approximately 16% being singletons. The sample originates from a study of regulatory T cells in long-lasting Graves disease. Germline assignment: CDR1 SNHLY and CDR2 FYNNEI. The CDR3 has 15 amino acids. The V and J ends lost 6 bases and 3 bases, in that order; junction bases with no gene match: 2. Indicated time point: newly diagnosed GD, antithyroid drugs for less than 3 months. Preparation of the TCR library used RNA extracted from PBMCs. These data were also filed under a second study, of T cells in Graves' hyperthyroidism and ophthalmopathy.

The specimen was peripheral blood mononuclear cells (PBMCs), collected at new diagnosis, from a patient treated with antithyroid drugs. The source is a woman aged 40 to 50 with Graves disease. This chain links TRBV2 with TRBJ2-3, with 14 bases lining up with TRBD2. DNA for the CDR3: TGTGCCAGCAGGGGACTAGCGGGAGAAACAGATACGCAGTATTTT. This gives the protein CASRGLAGETDTQYF.